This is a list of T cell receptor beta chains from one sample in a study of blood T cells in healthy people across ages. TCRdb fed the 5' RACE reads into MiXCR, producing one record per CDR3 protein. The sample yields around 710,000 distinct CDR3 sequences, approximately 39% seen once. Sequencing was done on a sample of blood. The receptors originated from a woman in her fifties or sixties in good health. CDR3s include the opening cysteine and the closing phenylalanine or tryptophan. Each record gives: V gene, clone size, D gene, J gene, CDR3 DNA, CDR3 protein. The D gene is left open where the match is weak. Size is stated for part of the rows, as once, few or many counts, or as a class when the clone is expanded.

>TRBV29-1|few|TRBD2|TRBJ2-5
TGCAGCGTTGCTCTACTAGCGGGAGGTCGGGAGCAGTACTTC
CSVALLAGGREQYF
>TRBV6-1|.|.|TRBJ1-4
TGTGCCAGCAGTGGACAGTGGTCTAATGAAAAACTGTTTTTT
CASSGQWSNEKLFF
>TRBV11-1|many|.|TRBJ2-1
TGTGCCAGCAGCCACAGGTCGCCTGAGCAGTTCTTC
CASSHRSPEQFF
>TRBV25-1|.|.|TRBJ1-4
TGTGCCAGCGCAGCCCGGGCCCCTAATGAAAAACTGTTTTTT
CASAARAPNEKLFF
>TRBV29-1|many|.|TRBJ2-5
TGCAGCGTTCCCAGGCCAGAGACCCAGTACTTC
CSVPRPETQYF
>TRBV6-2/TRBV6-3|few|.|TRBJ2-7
TGTGCCAGCAGGGAGGAAAACTACGAGCAGTACTTC
CASREENYEQYF
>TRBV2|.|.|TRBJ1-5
TGTGCCAGCAGTGAAGGAGGGGGGCTGGAGCCCCAGCATTTT
CASSEGGGLEPQHF
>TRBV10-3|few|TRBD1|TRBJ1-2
TGTGCCATCAGTGCTAGGGGACAGGGGACCCTTGGGCGAGGCTACACCTTC
CAISARGQGTLGRGYTF
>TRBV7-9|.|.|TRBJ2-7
TGTGCCAGCAGCAAATACGGTGAGCAGTACTTC
CASSKYGEQYF
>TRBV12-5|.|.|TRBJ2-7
TGTGCTAGTGGTGGTAACTACGAGCAGTACTTC
CASGGNYEQYF
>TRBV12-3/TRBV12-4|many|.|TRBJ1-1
TGTGCCAGCAGCTCCCCGGGGGACACTGAAGCTTTCTTT
CASSSPGDTEAFF
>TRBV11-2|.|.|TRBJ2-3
TGTGCCAGCAGCTTCTCCGGGACTTCAGCCTACACAGATACGCAGTATTTT
CASSFSGTSAYTDTQYF
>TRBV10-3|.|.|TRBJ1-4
TGTGCCATCAGTGAAGGGAATGAAAAACTGTTTTTT
CAISEGNEKLFF
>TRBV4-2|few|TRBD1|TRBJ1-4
TGTGCCAGCAGCCAAATGGGACAGGGGCTAGGTGAAAAACTGTTTTTT
CASSQMGQGLGEKLFF
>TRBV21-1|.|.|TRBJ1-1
TGTGCCAGCCCTCTGGACTACACTGAAGCTTTCTTT
CASPLDYTEAFF
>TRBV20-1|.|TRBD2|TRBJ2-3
TGCAGTGCTGGGACTAGCGGGTTCACAGATACGCAGTATTTT
CSAGTSGFTDTQYF
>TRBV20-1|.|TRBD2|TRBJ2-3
TGCAGTGCTAGCCCACGGGAGGGCCTTGCAGATACGCAGTATTTT
CSASPREGLADTQYF
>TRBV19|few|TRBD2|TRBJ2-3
TGTGCCAGTAGATCACGGAGCGGGGGAAGCACAGATACGCAGTATTTT
CASRSRSGGSTDTQYF
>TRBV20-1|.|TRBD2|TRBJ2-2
TGCAGTGCTAGAGATGCGGGAGGTACCACCGGGGAGCTGTTTTTT
CSARDAGGTTGELFF
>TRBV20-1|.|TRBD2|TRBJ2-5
TGCAGTGCTAGAGGTGGGACTAGCGGGGGGACGTTCCAAGAGACCCAGTACTTC
CSARGGTSGGTFQETQYF
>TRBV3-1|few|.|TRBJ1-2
TGTGCCAGCAGCCAAGAGGTTGTGGGCTACACCTTC
CASSQEVVGYTF
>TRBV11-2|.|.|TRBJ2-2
TGTGCCAGCAGCTACAGCTTCGACACCGGGGAGCTGTTTTTT
CASSYSFDTGELFF
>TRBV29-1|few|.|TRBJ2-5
TGCAGCGTTGAAGGATCCCCAGGGGGGGGATCAGAGACCCAGTACTTC
CSVEGSPGGGSETQYF
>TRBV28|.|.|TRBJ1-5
TGTGCCAGCAGTTTTTGGTCCAGTAATCAGCCCCAGCATTTT
CASSFWSSNQPQHF
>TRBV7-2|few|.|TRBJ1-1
TGTGCCAGCAGCTTAGCTGACAAAAACACTGAAGCTTTCTTT
CASSLADKNTEAFF
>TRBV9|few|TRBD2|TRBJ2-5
TGTGCCAGCAGCGTGGGACTAGCGGTAGAGACCCAGTACTTC
CASSVGLAVETQYF
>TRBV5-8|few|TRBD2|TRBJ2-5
TGTGCCAGCAGCCCATTCCCCAGCGGGAGGGTCCGCGAGACCCAGTACTTC
CASSPFPSGRVRETQYF
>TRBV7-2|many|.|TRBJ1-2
TGTGCCAGCAGCCCCCGGACATCGGACTACACCTTC
CASSPRTSDYTF
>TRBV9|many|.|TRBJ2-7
TGTGCCAGCAGCGCTCGGTCCGAGAGCTCCTACGAGCAGTACTTC
CASSARSESSYEQYF
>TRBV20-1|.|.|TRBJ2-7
TGCAGTGCTAGACCATGGGCGGACAGTAGGGCCTACGAGCAGTACTTC
CSARPWADSRAYEQYF
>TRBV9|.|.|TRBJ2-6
TGTGCCAGCAGCGTAGGGGTGGGGGGGGCCAACGTCCTGACTTTC
CASSVGVGGANVLTF
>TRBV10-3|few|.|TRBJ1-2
TGTGCCATCAGAGAAGGGGCGCGGGGCTACACCTTC
CAIREGARGYTF
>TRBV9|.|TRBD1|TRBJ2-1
TGTGCCAGCAGCGTAGCTGGGACAGGGTACAATGAGCAGTTCTTC
CASSVAGTGYNEQFF
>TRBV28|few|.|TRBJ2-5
TGTGCCAGCAGGGGGAGACGGGACTTTCAAGAGACCCAGTACTTC
CASRGRRDFQETQYF
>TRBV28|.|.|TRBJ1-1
TGTGCCAGCAGTTTATCGGGGATTGAAGCTTTCTTT
CASSLSGIEAFF
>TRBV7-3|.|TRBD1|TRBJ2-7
TGTGCCAGCAGCTTAAACTGGGACAGGGCCTACAATGAGCAGTACTTC
CASSLNWDRAYNEQYF
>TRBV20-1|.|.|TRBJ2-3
TGCAGTGCTAGAGCCGGCGGGGAAAGCACAGATACGCAGTATTTT
CSARAGGESTDTQYF
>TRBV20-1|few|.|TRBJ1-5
TGCAGTGCTAGATGGGGTGGTATTAGAGGCCCACAGCCCCAGCATTTT
CSARWGGIRGPQPQHF
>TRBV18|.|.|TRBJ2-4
TGTGCCAGCTCACCACCGCTAGGGGCCAAAAACATTCAGTACTTC
CASSPPLGAKNIQYF
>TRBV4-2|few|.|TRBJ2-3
TGTGCCAGCAGCCAAGATCGTGGGGGTGGTACGCAGTATTTT
CASSQDRGGGTQYF
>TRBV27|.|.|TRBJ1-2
TGTGCCAGCAGTTTATCGGCAGGGAGAGTAAATGGCTGCACCTTC
CASSLSAGRVNGCTF
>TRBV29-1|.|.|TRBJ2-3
TGCAGCGTTGAGAGGGGGGGCACAGATACGCAGTATTTT
CSVERGGTDTQYF
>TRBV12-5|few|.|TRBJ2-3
TGTGCTAGTGGTCAGAACTCGGCTTCCGATACGCAGTATTTT
CASGQNSASDTQYF
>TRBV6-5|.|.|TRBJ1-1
TGTGCCAGCAGCCGTCTCAGGGAGAACACTGAAGCTTTCTTT
CASSRLRENTEAFF
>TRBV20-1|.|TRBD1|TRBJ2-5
TGCAGTGCTTTTTCCACAGGGGGAGGGACCCAGTACTTC
CSAFSTGGGTQYF
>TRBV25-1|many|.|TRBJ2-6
TGTGCCAGCAGTGAATATCCACTCGGGGCCAACGTCCTGACTTTC
CASSEYPLGANVLTF